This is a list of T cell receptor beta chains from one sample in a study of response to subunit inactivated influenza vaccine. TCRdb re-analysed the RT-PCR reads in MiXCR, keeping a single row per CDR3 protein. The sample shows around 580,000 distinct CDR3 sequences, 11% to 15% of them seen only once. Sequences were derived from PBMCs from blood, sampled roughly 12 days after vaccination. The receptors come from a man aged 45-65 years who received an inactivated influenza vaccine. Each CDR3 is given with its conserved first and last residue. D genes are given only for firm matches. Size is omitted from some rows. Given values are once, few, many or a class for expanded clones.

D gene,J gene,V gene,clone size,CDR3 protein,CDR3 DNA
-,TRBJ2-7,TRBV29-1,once,CSVMAGTPNEQYF,TGCAGCGTTATGGCAGGGACTCCTAACGAGCAGTACTTC
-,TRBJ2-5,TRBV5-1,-,CASSDRPIQETQYF,TGCGCCAGCAGCGATCGTCCGATACAAGAGACCCAGTACTTC
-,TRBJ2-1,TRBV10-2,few,CASTPDRSYNEQFF,TGCGCCAGCACACCGGATCGCTCCTACAATGAGCAGTTCTTC
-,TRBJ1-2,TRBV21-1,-,CASSRPPAIMGATYGYTF,TGTGCCAGCAGTCGACCCCCGGCTATTATGGGGGCGACGTATGGCTACACCTTC
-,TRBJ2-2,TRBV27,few,CASSQGLIGELFF,TGTGCCAGCAGTCAAGGCCTGATCGGGGAGCTGTTTTTT
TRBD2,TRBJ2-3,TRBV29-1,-,CSVGSIAGRTDTQYF,TGCAGCGTGGGATCGATAGCGGGACGAACAGATACGCAGTATTTT
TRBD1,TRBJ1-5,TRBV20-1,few,CSALQGLGNQPQHF,TGCAGTGCTCTACAGGGGCTGGGCAATCAGCCCCAGCATTTT
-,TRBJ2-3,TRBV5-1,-,CASSKGPNPDTQYF,TGCGCCAGCAGCAAGGGGCCCAACCCTGATACGCAGTATTTT
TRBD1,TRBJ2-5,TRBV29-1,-,CSVSDRVGETPYF,TGCAGCGTCTCGGACAGGGTGGGAGAGACCCCGTACTTC
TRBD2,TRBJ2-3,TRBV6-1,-,CASRRLAGSADTQYF,TGTGCCAGCAGGCGACTAGCGGGGAGTGCAGATACGCAGTATTTT
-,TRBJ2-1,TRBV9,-,CASSVEFLVSSYNEQFF,TGTGCCAGCAGCGTAGAGTTCTTGGTCAGCTCCTACAATGAGCAGTTCTTC
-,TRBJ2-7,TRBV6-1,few,CASKKSGTDHYEQYF,TGTGCCAGCAAAAAAAGCGGGACAGATCACTACGAGCAGTACTTC
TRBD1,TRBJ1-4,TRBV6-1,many,CASSPTGENEKLFF,TGTGCCAGCAGTCCCACAGGGGAAAATGAAAAACTGTTTTTT
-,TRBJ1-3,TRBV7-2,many,CASSLNPRNTIYF,TGTGCCAGCAGCTTAAACCCTCGAAACACCATATATTTT
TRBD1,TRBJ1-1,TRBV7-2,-,CASSLEVTGGSAFF,TGTGCCAGCAGCTTAGAGGTCACAGGGGGCTCAGCTTTCTTT
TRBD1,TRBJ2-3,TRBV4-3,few,CASSQAGTEADTQYF,TGCGCCAGCAGCCAAGCAGGGACAGAAGCAGATACGCAGTATTTT
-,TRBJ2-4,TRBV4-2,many,CASSQVLAKNIQYF,TGTGCCAGCAGCCAAGTGCTAGCCAAAAACATTCAGTACTTC
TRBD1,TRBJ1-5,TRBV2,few,CASSEGTGGFQPQHF,TGTGCCAGCAGTGAAGGGACAGGGGGTTTTCAGCCCCAGCATTTT
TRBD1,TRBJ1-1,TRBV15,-,CATTPWGDRAEAFF,TGTGCCACCACCCCGTGGGGGGACAGGGCTGAAGCTTTCTTT
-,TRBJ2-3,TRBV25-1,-,CASRSGWEDTQYF,TGTGCCAGCAGATCGGGTTGGGAAGATACGCAGTATTTT
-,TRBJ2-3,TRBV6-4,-,CASSRSGYTDTQYF,TGTGCCAGCAGTCGTAGCGGATACACAGATACGCAGTATTTT
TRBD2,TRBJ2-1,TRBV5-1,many,CASSPGGRGGRNEQFF,TGCGCCAGCAGCCCCGGTGGGCGGGGGGGCCGGAATGAGCAGTTCTTC
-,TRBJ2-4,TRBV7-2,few,CASSLVRGTKNIQYF,TGTGCCAGCAGCTTAGTGCGGGGTACCAAAAACATTCAGTACTTC
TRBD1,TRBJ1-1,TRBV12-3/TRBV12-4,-,CASSFRGQTEAFF,TGTGCCAGCAGTTTTAGGGGGCAAACTGAAGCTTTCTTT
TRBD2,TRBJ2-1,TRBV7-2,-,CASSLAFPQRESNEQFF,TGTGCCAGCAGCTTAGCGTTCCCCCAGCGGGAGAGTAATGAGCAGTTCTTC
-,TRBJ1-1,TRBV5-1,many,CASSLGGRRNTEAFF,TGCGCCAGCAGCTTGGGGGGACGGCGGAACACTGAAGCTTTCTTT
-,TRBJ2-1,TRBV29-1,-,CSVAATTSYNEQFF,TGCAGCGTTGCAGCGACTACCTCCTACAATGAGCAGTTCTTC
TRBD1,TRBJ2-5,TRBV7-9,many,CASSIRQGPTETQYF,TGTGCCAGCAGCATAAGACAGGGGCCAACAGAGACCCAGTACTTC